This T cell receptor (beta chain) was found in a study of molecular identifiers for immune sequencing clone quantification (dated by TCRdb to between 2017 and 2018). For context, the study as a whole: In a replicate experiment, RNA from roughly 20,000 or 100,000 naive CD8 T cells was split into five aliquots, four of which were sequenced. This methods study used CD8 T cells to benchmark TCR RNA copy counting and molecular-identifier clustering-based TCR repertoire sequencing (MIDCIRS).

The CDR3 contains 19 residues, cysteine and phenylalanine counted. Here the CDR3 DNA is all that survives: 57 bases in frame from base 1. Taken from the germline V gene, the CDR1 and CDR2 loops are ENHRY and SYGVKD. V sheds 0 bases and J sheds 2 bases, leaving 21 bases between their ends. Libraries were prepared through PCR. Sequencing took place on a NextSeq 500. Bulk TCR libraries were made following a previously described method, with the TCR primers given in Table S5. The Qiagen AllPrep DNA/RNA kit was used to purify total RNA. Before analysis, reads from multiple sequencing runs of the same library were pooled. As for the authors' bioinformatics: Reads were retained only if the reads had an exact TCR constant sequence, and the retained reads were trimmed to 150 nt and grouped according to their 12-nt molecular barcodes. Reads within each barcode group were sub-clustered using a 15% Levenshtein threshold, and quality-weighted consensus sequences were constructed for each RNA molecule. Non-functional sequences were filtered out, along with any lower-count sequence sitting one edit away from another sequence. Based on fitting two negative binomial distributions, any barcode sub-cluster with under 20% of the maximum read count was discarded. Through fastp at Q25 and MiXCR, TCRdb rebuilt clones from the public reads, retaining in-frame beta chains. One record per CDR3 amino acid sequence lists the most common genes and DNA. TCRdb's processing, not the authors' own work, is the source of the V and J calls. This sample comprises over 550,000 distinct CDR3 sequences, about 25% of them detected only once. The ten largest clones add up to about 0.8% of the sample.

As for this clonotype: No cognate antigen has been identified for it. No clone much larger than this one lies a single base away; base qualities are absent.

Study-wide findings and limitations: The naive libraries included spiked-in Jurkat TCR RNA (roughly nine copies' worth), and this Jurkat TCR RNA is not part of the donor repertoire. Highly expanded clone sizes could be underestimated because identical TCR molecules may share a barcode. Spiked-in Jurkat TCR RNA equivalent to a single cell was reported to be detectable even among approximately 900,000 naive CD8 T cells. When barcode sub-clustering was omitted, TCR diversity was inflated by chimeric consensus sequences, with chimeras reaching as high as 47%. In CMV-specific effector cells, clones with more than 20 RNA copies accounted for over 99% of molecules, whereas in naive cells such clones accounted for under 1%. Roughly 3 recovered TCR RNA copies per cell were obtained by modeling, versus approximately 9 by digital PCR, implying a capture efficiency of 30% to 35%.

Libraries of naive CD8 T cells were built from about 20,000 to 1,000,000 sorted cells, with 10%, 30% or 50% of the purified RNA used. Naive CD8 T cells were FACS-sorted as CD8+CD4-CCR7+CD45RA+ on a BD FACSAria II into RLT Plus buffer. To test detection sensitivity, Jurkat RNA equivalent to approximately ten TCR copies was spiked into samples of roughly 20,000-1,100,000 naive CD8 T cells. Enrichment of CD8 T cells was performed with RosetteSep CD8+ T Cell Enrichment Cocktail and Ficoll-Paque, after which ACK red cell lysis was carried out. Sequenced: naive CD8+ T cells from blood, with Jurkat cell RNA spiked in. Interpreted using the paper, the cell subset or site label stands for: FACS-sorted CD8+CD4-CCR7+CD45RA+ naive T cells. This chain is built from TRBV10-3 and TRBJ2-3, and possibly TRBD2, on 5 matching bases. The receptor's source is a human donor in good health. Some libraries in this study had Jurkat cell RNA spiked in. The DNA is TGTGCCATCAGTGAGTCGAACCCCCCCGGGGATGGGAACACAGATACGCAGTATTTT. Its coded protein is CAISESNPPGDGNTDTQYF.